What follows describes a single TCR beta chain. This sample is part of a study of patients and donors after allogeneic stem cell transplantation. CDR3 length: 17 amino acids. Per the germline V gene, CDR1 is MNHEY and CDR2 is SMNVEV (reference sequence). Between the trimmed V and J ends, which lost 0 bases and 1 base, there was a span of 12 bases. TCRdb reprocessed the RT-PCR reads with MiXCR, giving one entry per CDR3 protein. The table records roughly 940,000 distinct CDR3 sequences, about 20% of them present only once. The sample consisted of blood, either unsorted or a sorted T cell fraction (not recorded which). The sequence came from a human donor who was either an allogeneic HSCT recipient or a stem cell or donor lymphocyte infusion donor (not recorded which). It is not recorded whose cells these are; they may come from a transplant donor. The chain is built from TRBV27 and TRBJ2-2; D is uncertain. Here the CDR3 reads CASSLSIVTVNTGELFF. As DNA, the CDR3 is TGTGCCAGCAGTTTATCGATTGTGACGGTGAACACCGGGGAGCTGTTTTTT.